This TCR beta chain was documented in a study of beta chain features in type 1 diabetes. Regarding the study as a whole: The VDJ junctions of type 1 diabetes patients carried fewer insertions and more deletions. There was a moderate but significant shortening of TCRB CDR3s in all four CD4+ subsets of Type 1 diabetes patients. Patients' naive, central memory and regulatory TCRB repertoires appeared more alike than those of healthy donors.

Germline V lookup: CDR1 MNHNY, CDR2 SVGAGI (reference sequence). The V gene lost 0 bases and the J gene lost 5 bases, with 11 bases spanning the gap. CDR3 length: 14 amino acids. The table lists this clone with a few counts. Its antigen is as yet unknown. The whole isolated RNA underwent reverse transcription, so sequencing captured expressed TCRB transcripts. The assay was immunoSEQ multiplex PCR, and TCRdb's table has in-frame clones only and misses some. Altogether some 360,000 clones are present, 8.5% to 10% being singletons, with the ten largest covering approximately 0.6%. The sequence derives from a man younger than 45 with type 1 diabetes. The chain is built from TRBV6-6 and TRBJ2-7, with D possibly TRBD2 on 6 matching bases. Sequencing was performed on central memory CD4+ T cells from blood. CDR3 nucleotides: TGTGCCAGCAGTTACTCAGGAGGGTCCAACGAGCAGTACTTC. Translating it yields CASSYSGGSNEQYF.